What follows is one TCR beta chain and its context. Different DNA sequences within this sample yield the same CDR3. These data belong to a study of blood T cell repertoires in COVID-19. About the research overall: The United States, Italy and Spain supplied acute and convalescent COVID-19 samples. Nucleic acid was either cDNA or gDNA, and it came from T cells, B-cell-depleted T cells, or PBMCs.

Germline V lookup: CDR1 SGHVS, CDR2 FQNEAQ. The CDR3 totals 14 residues. V was shortened by 1 base and J by 3 bases, with 10 bases between the two germline ends. Original data processing: Quantification of nucleated cells was approximated via reference gene primer amplification. Assay used: immunoSEQ multiplex PCR; TCRdb lists only in-frame clones, some missing. D and trimming come from the DNA, and the V and J calls and clone size come from that table. This table holds under 50,000 clones, roughly nine tenths found once. V gene TRBV7-8 combines with J gene TRBJ2-7, with TRBD1 as a possible D gene (5 bases). Sequences were obtained from peripheral blood. The sequence derives from a man between 65 and 85 years old with active COVID-19. The CDR3 is CASSLEDRYYEQYF. The CDR3 nucleotides are TGTGCCAGCAGCTTAGAAGACAGATACTACGAGCAGTACTTC. The full variable domain, its missing parts supplied by reference TRBV7-8 and TRBJ2-7, is GAGVSQSPRYKVAKRGQDVALRCDPISGHVSLFWYQQALGQGPEFLTYFQNEAQLDKSGLPSDRFFAERPEGSVSTLKIQRTQQEDSAVYLCASSLEDRYYEQYFGPGTRLTVT.